The sequence of this T cell receptor beta chain was determined in a study of cytomegalovirus exposure and HLA in healthy donors. Whole-study findings and limits: According to the study, 150 to 200 TCR beta chains were cytomegalovirus-associated. A later analysis found most CMV-associated TCR beta chains apparently HLA-restricted.

V gave up 7 bases and J gave up 8 bases; unmatched junction bases: 10. This CDR3 comprises 13 residues. Per germline, CDR1 SEHNR and CDR2 FQNEAQ (reference sequence). On this clone itself: The antigen remains undetermined.

This PCR relied on a set of 60 Vbeta primers and 13 Jbeta primers. The table came from immunoSEQ multiplex PCR; TCRdb's copy has only in-frame clones and leaves some out. The sample lists about 200,000 clones; roughly 84% were seen once. Sequences were obtained from PBMCs. The receptor comes from a man in his forties or fifties in good health and CMV-seronegative. The rearrangement joins TRBV7-9 to TRBJ1-2, with 7 bases aligning to TRBD1. The chain's CDR3 is CASTVQGDVGYTF. The CDR3 nucleotides read TGTGCCAGCACCGTGCAGGGGGACGTGGGCTACACCTTC.